Listed below are T cell receptor beta chains from one sample, sequenced in a study of blood T cell repertoires in COVID-19. TCRdb's copy holds only in-frame clones and misses some; the assay was immunoSEQ multiplex PCR. The data contain under 250,000 clones, 70% to 90% of them singletons. Material for sequencing was PBMCs or T cells enriched from blood (not recorded which). Receptors originate from a woman between 50 and 59 years old with acute COVID-19. CDR3s include the opening cysteine and the closing phenylalanine or tryptophan. The D gene is left open where the match is weak. Part of the rows lack a size; the others show once, few, many or a class for expanded clones.

TGCGCCAGCAGCTTGGAACCCACCCCGGAGGAGACCCAGTACTTC,CASSLEPTPEETQYF,TRBJ2-5,TRBV5-1,NA,NA
TGCGCCAGCAGTGACCGGGGAGGAAACACCATATATTTT,CASSDRGGNTIYF,TRBJ1-3,TRBV10-1,NA,NA
TGTGCCAGCAGCCCGGACAGGGGTGGTGATCAGCCCCAGCATTTT,CASSPDRGGDQPQHF,TRBJ1-5,TRBV7-2,NA,TRBD1
TGTGCCAGCTCACCAACACTCCCGGGGGAGCAGTTCTTC,CASSPTLPGEQFF,TRBJ2-1,TRBV18,NA,NA
TGTGCCTGGAGTCCGACGGGATTTGGAGGGAGTGAACAGTTCTTC,CAWSPTGFGGSEQFF,TRBJ2-1,TRBV30,NA,NA
TGTGCCAGCAGCCAGGGCGGAGGGAGCTCCTACAATGAGCAGTTCTTC,CASSQGGGSSYNEQFF,TRBJ2-1,TRBV7-2,NA,NA
TGCAGTGCTCTAAGCACAGATACGCAGTATTTT,CSALSTDTQYF,TRBJ2-3,TRBV20-1,NA,NA
TGCGCCAGCAGCACAATCGGGACAGGGAGCACCGGGGAGCTGTTTTTT,CASSTIGTGSTGELFF,TRBJ2-2,TRBV5-1,NA,TRBD1
TGTGCCAGCAACCCGACAGGATCTTACGAGCAGTACTTC,CASNPTGSYEQYF,TRBJ2-7,TRBV12-3/TRBV12-4,NA,NA
TGTGCCAGCAGTTACGAGGGAAATGAAAAACTGTTTTTT,CASSYEGNEKLFF,TRBJ1-4,TRBV6-5,NA,NA
TGTGCCAGCAGCCAGCCCCTAAGGAGGACAGGGGAGACGGTCACTGAAGCTTTCTTT,CASSQPLRRTGETVTEAFF,TRBJ1-1,TRBV3-1/TRBV3-2,NA,TRBD1
TGTGCCTCAATGGAGGTTCTGAACACCGGGGAGCTGTTTTTT,CASMEVLNTGELFF,TRBJ2-2,TRBV19,NA,NA
TGTGCCAGCAGCCAGGGACAGGCTTTGAGCTCCTATAATTCACCCCTCCACTTT,CASSQGQALSSYNSPLHF,TRBJ1-6,TRBV14,NA,TRBD1
TGTGCCAGCAGTCGCGACTCCCTACCCTACGAGCAGTACTTC,CASSRDSLPYEQYF,TRBJ2-7,TRBV2,few,NA
TGCGCCAGCAGCTTGTCTAGCGGGGGGGCCGTTGGCTACAATGAGCAGTTCTTC,CASSLSSGGAVGYNEQFF,TRBJ2-1,TRBV5-1,NA,TRBD2
TGTGCCAGCTCACCACCGGGACAGCGCTCTAACTATGGCTACACCTTC,CASSPPGQRSNYGYTF,TRBJ1-2,TRBV18,many,TRBD1
TGTGCCAGCAGCCGGACAGGGGACTATGGCTACACCTTC,CASSRTGDYGYTF,TRBJ1-2,TRBV6-2/TRBV6-3,NA,TRBD1
TGTGCCAGCAGCAAATCCCCCTGTGGAAACACCATATATTTT,CASSKSPCGNTIYF,TRBJ1-3,TRBV21-1,NA,NA
TGTGCCAGCAGCAAGATCCAGGGGGTGCCCACTGAAGCTTTCTTT,CASSKIQGVPTEAFF,TRBJ1-1,TRBV9,NA,TRBD1
TGTGCCAGCAGCGGGACTAGCGAAAAAAGATCCGAGCAGTACTTC,CASSGTSEKRSEQYF,TRBJ2-7,TRBV5-6,once,TRBD2
TGCGCCAGCAGCTTGGCCTCAGCGGGGGGGCGAGTAGATGAGCAGTTCTTC,CASSLASAGGRVDEQFF,TRBJ2-1,TRBV5-1,NA,TRBD2
TGTGCCAGCACCTTTGAGAGGGACTACGAGCAGTACTTC,CASTFERDYEQYF,TRBJ2-7,TRBV2,once,NA
TGTGCCTGGAGACCAGGACAGGGTACTTCACCCCTCCACTTT,CAWRPGQGTSPLHF,TRBJ1-6,TRBV30,NA,TRBD1
TGTGCCAGCAGCCGGGCGGGGTGGGAAGCTTTCTTT,CASSRAGWEAFF,TRBJ1-1,TRBV12-3/TRBV12-4,NA,NA
TGTGCCACTGGACAGATGAATAATTCACCCCTCCACTTT,CATGQMNNSPLHF,TRBJ1-6,TRBV2,NA,NA
TGTGCCAGCAGTGAAGCAGCGAACACTGAAGCTTTCTTT,CASSEAANTEAFF,TRBJ1-1,TRBV6-1,NA,NA
TGCGCCAGCGGCAGGGACAGCAACACTGAAGCTTTCTTT,CASGRDSNTEAFF,TRBJ1-1,TRBV5-1,NA,TRBD1
TGTGCCAGCAGCGCCGGGACAGGGGGCATGAATGAGCAGTTCTTC,CASSAGTGGMNEQFF,TRBJ2-1,TRBV7-2,NA,TRBD1
TGCGCCAGCAGCCCACCTGGACTAGCGGGGGCCAGGGGCGGGGAGCTGTTTTTT,CASSPPGLAGARGGELFF,TRBJ2-2,TRBV5-1,NA,TRBD2